The 19 T cell receptor beta chains below all came from one sample that was sequenced in a study of blood T cell repertoires in COVID-19. Repertoires were generated with immunoSEQ multiplex PCR, while TCRdb's copy carries only in-frame clones and drops some. The sample shows tens of thousands of clones, 60% to 80% of them seen only once. Input material: peripheral blood. These receptors were obtained from a man in his 60s with acute or convalescent COVID-19.

The chain combines TRBV6-1 with TRBJ1-6; 7 bases are shared with TRBD1. Germline lookup yields CDR1 MNHNS and CDR2 SASEGT. The CDR3 consists of 15 residues. J gave up 1 base and V 3 bases, and 0 bases lay outside the gene matches. For the CDR3, the DNA is TGTGCCAGCAGTGAGGGACAGTCCTATAATTCACCCCTCCACTTT. This codes for CASSEGQSYNSPLHF.

The chain employs TRBV9 and TRBJ2-7; 7 bases map to TRBD2. Germline loops: CDR1 SGDLS, CDR2 YYNGEE. The CDR3 sequence is 15 residues long. J was trimmed by 4 bases and V by 0 bases; bases with no gene match: 7. Here the CDR3 reads CASSVGAGVFYEQYF. CDR3 bases: TGTGCCAGCAGCGTAGGGGCGGGGGTATTTTACGAGCAGTACTTC.

This clone has just a few counts. V gene TRBV24-1 combines with J gene TRBJ2-2, with D unresolved. Germline CDR1 and CDR2: KGHDR and SFDVKD. CDR3 length: 13 residues. The germline V and J ends were trimmed by 7 bases and 8 bases, with 13 bases remaining between them. The CDR3, as DNA: TGTGCCACCAGAGCCGACGGGTGGGGGGAGCTGTTTTTT. Residues: CATRADGWGELFF.

The chain recombines TRBV7-9 with TRBJ2-1, with D tentatively TRBD1 (6 bases). V lost 3 bases and J lost 14, with 11 bases in between. This CDR3 has 11 residues. From germline, CDR1 is SEHNR and CDR2 FQNEAQ (reference sequence). The CDR3 DNA is TGTGCCAGCAGCTTCGACAGGTTAAAGTTCTTC. Its protein product is CASSFDRLKFF. Together with reference TRBV7-9 and TRBJ2-1, the CDR3 gives the full variable domain: DTGVSQNPRHKITKRGQNVTFRCDPISEHNRLYWYRQTLGQGPEFLTYFQNEAQLEKSRLLSDRFSAERPKGSFSTLEIQRTEQGDSAMYLCASSFDRLKFFGPGTRLTVL.

This clone was observed a few times. The chain recombines TRBV15 with TRBJ2-7; perhaps TRBD1 as D (6 bases). V was shortened by 3 bases and J by 0 bases, with 9 bases between the two germline ends. The CDR3 is 14 amino acids. Per the germline V gene, CDR1 is LNHNV and CDR2 is YYDKDF (reference sequence). This CDR3 reads CATSRAGASYEQYF. The CDR3 nucleotides read TGTGCCACCAGCAGGGCAGGGGCCTCCTACGAGCAGTACTTC. The full variable domain, completed using reference TRBV15 and TRBJ2-7, is DAMVIQNPRYQVTQFGKPVTLSCSQTLNHNVMYWYQQKSSQAPKLLFHYYDKDFNNEADTPDNFQSRRPNTSFCFLDIRSPGLGDTAMYLCATSRAGASYEQYFGPGTRLTVT.

J is TRBJ2-4 and V is TRBV10-3, with D maybe TRBD1 (7 bases). The CDR3 contains 16 residues. The V gene's germline CDR1 is ENHRY and CDR2 SYGVKD. Trimming cost V 0 bases and J 7 bases, with 16 bases left between them. CDR3 nucleotides: TGTGCCATCAGTGAGTCGGTGGGGGCAGGGGGGAACATTCAGTACTTC. Translation: CAISESVGAGGNIQYF.

The chain combines TRBV9 with TRBJ1-1, with D maybe TRBD1 (5 bases). Germline CDR1 and CDR2: SGDLS and YYNGEE. This CDR3 contains 11 residues. Trimming removed 3 bases from V and 11 bases from J, with 11 bases in between. Here the CDR3 reads CASSGGGSAFF. DNA of the CDR3: TGTGCCAGCAGCGGCGGGGGATCGGCTTTCTTT.

The J gene is TRBJ2-1, the V gene TRBV19; 8 bases align to TRBD1. Per the germline V gene, CDR1 is LNHDA and CDR2 is SQIVND (reference sequence). The junction had 18 bases not matched to a gene; V was cut back by 5 bases and J by 15 bases. This CDR3 is built from 15 residues. The CDR3 reads CASSGTGGTRGRLFF. CDR3 coding DNA: TGTGCCAGTAGTGGAACAGGGGGTACCCGAGGTAGGCTGTTCTTC.

This clone occurred once. V is TRBV19 and J is TRBJ1-5; maybe TRBD1 (6 bases). Trimming took off 7 bases at V and 0 bases at J, with 10 bases between the two ends. Germline assignment: CDR1 LNHDA and CDR2 SQIVND (reference sequence). The CDR3 runs 14 residues. The CDR3 DNA follows: TGTGCCAGTAAGGCAGGGGTTAGCAATCAGCCCCAGCATTTT. It codes for CASKAGVSNQPQHF.

V is TRBV5-1 and J is TRBJ2-7, with 11 bases identical to TRBD1. CDR1 SGHRS and CDR2 YFSETQ come from the germline V gene. The CDR3 contains 15 residues. The V and J ends lost 8 bases and 3 bases, in that order; junction bases with no gene match: 10. CDR3 DNA: TGCGCCAGTGCCGATACCGGGACAGGGGGCTACGAGCAGTACTTC. Protein product: CASADTGTGGYEQYF.

J is TRBJ2-1 and V is TRBV6-5; D possibly corresponds to TRBD1 (5 bases). Trimming stripped 6 bases from V and 6 bases from J, with 12 bases between. There are 13 residues in the CDR3. Germline assignment: CDR1 MNHEY and CDR2 SVGAGI. CDR3 coding DNA: TGTGCCAGCAGGTACACAGGATTCAATGAGCAGTTCTTC. Encoded protein: CASRYTGFNEQFF.

V and J are TRBV6-5 and TRBJ1-1; D may be TRBD1 (5 bases). Germline V CDR1 and CDR2: MNHEY, SVGAGI. V was shortened by 3 bases and J by 4 bases, with 12 bases between the two germline ends. The CDR3 covers 14 residues. This chain's CDR3 is CASSYSGFSTEAFF. CDR3 coding DNA: TGTGCCAGCAGTTATTCAGGGTTTTCCACTGAAGCTTTCTTT.

The chain combines TRBV7-8 with TRBJ2-5, with D possibly being TRBD2 (5 bases). V was pared by 5 bases and J by 1 base, with 11 bases between. CDR3 size: 14 residues. The germline V gene has CDR1 SGHVS and CDR2 FQNEAQ. The CDR3 DNA is TGTGCCAGCAGCCACAGCGGATTCCAAGAGACCCAGTACTTC. Its translation: CASSHSGFQETQYF.

This chain uses TRBV30 with TRBJ1-5; D is unresolved. This CDR3 region has 14 residues. The V gene's germline CDR1 is GTSNPN and CDR2 SVGIG (reference sequence). V was shortened by 2 bases and J by 5 bases, with 13 bases between the two germline ends. CDR3: CAWSPPGSYQPQHF. The CDR3 nucleotides are TGTGCCTGGAGTCCTCCGGGGTCCTATCAGCCCCAGCATTTT.

This chain links TRBV18 with TRBJ2-3, with TRBD2 matching over 9 bases. The J segment lost 5 bases and the V segment lost 5 bases, leaving 11 bases of the junction unmatched. From germline, CDR1 is KGHSH and CDR2 LQKENI. CDR3 length equals 16 residues. The CDR3 protein is CASSLGLAGVGDTQYF. The CDR3 coding sequence is TGTGCCAGCTCATTGGGACTAGCAGGTGTTGGAGATACGCAGTATTTT.

This chain links TRBV25-1 with TRBJ2-5, with 7 positions matching TRBD2. CDR1 is MGHDK, CDR2 SYGVNS, per germline. J gave up 3 bases and V 8 bases, and 6 bases lay outside the gene matches. This CDR3 has 13 amino acids. CDR3: CASGPRGEETQYF. Here the CDR3 DNA reads TGTGCCAGCGGCCCCCGGGGGGAAGAGACCCAGTACTTC.

The chain combines TRBV6-5 with TRBJ2-1, with 7 bases identical to TRBD1. The J segment lost 8 bases and the V segment lost 6 bases, leaving 13 bases of the junction unmatched. Looked up from germline, CDR1 is MNHEY and CDR2 is SVGAGI. CDR3 length equals 15 residues. The CDR3 DNA is TGTGCCAGCAGACCTCGACAGGGCCCTAGGGATGAGCAGTTCTTC. Protein: CASRPRQGPRDEQFF.

The chain combines TRBV5-7 with TRBJ2-2; 7 nucleotides agree with TRBD1. TRBV5-7 qualifies as an ORF whose function is uncertain. Trimming cost V 6 bases and J 3 bases; bases outside gene matches: 20. This CDR3 is built from 19 residues. The CDR3 DNA reads TGTGCCAGCACCTACAATTTCGGAAGGGGGCTTATCGACACCGGGGAGCTGTTTTTT. Its protein is CASTYNFGRGLIDTGELFF.

The chain recombines TRBV5-1 with TRBJ2-2, with 7 bases matching TRBD1. The germline V gene encodes CDR1 SGHRS and CDR2 YFSETQ. This CDR3 has 17 amino acids. With 2 bases clipped from V and 0 bases from J, the junction kept 7 bases outside the gene matches. CDR3 residues: CASSFRETGPNTGELFF. The CDR3, as DNA: TGCGCCAGCAGCTTTAGGGAGACAGGGCCGAACACCGGGGAGCTGTTTTTT.